Below, 28 T cell receptor beta chains from the same sample are listed, as sequenced in a study of cytomegalovirus exposure and HLA in healthy donors. The PCR had 60 Vbeta and 13 Jbeta primers. The method was immunoSEQ multiplex PCR; TCRdb's version includes in-frame clones alone and lacks a portion of them. This sample has 110,000 or so clones, with 60% to 80% found just once. Sample: PBMCs. These receptors were taken from a man younger than 30 in good health and CMV-seropositive.

The chain joins TRBV7-9 to TRBJ2-1; 14 bases fit TRBD2. The germline CDR1 and CDR2 sequences are SEHNR and FQNEAQ (reference sequence). The CDR3 length is 17 residues. The V and J ends lost 5 bases and 9 bases, in that order; junction bases with no gene match: 12. The CDR3 here is CASSPSLGLAGVSEQFF. The DNA for the CDR3 is TGTGCCAGCAGCCCCTCATTGGGACTAGCGGGGGTGAGTGAGCAGTTCTTC.

This clone showed up just a few times. This CDR3 is CAWDREHGNIQYF. As DNA, the CDR3 is TGTGCCTGGGACCGGGAACACGGAAACATTCAGTACTTC. V usage is TRBV30 and J usage is TRBJ2-4, with D possibly matching TRBD2 (5 bases). Trimming stripped 5 bases from V and 6 bases from J, with 14 bases between. The CDR3 spans 13 residues. Germline V gives CDR1 GTSNPN, CDR2 SVGIG (reference sequence).

The chain recombines TRBV11-3 with TRBJ2-1; perhaps TRBD1 as D (6 bases). Looked up from germline, CDR1 is SGHNT and CDR2 is YENEEA. The CDR3 consists of 14 residues. V shed 9 bases and J shed 4 bases, with 16 bases lying between them. The CDR3 here is CASSNRVQYNEQFF. The CDR3 DNA sequence: TGTGCCAGTTCAAACAGGGTACAATACAATGAGCAGTTCTTC.

The chain joins TRBV6-4 to TRBJ1-1; TRBD1 agrees at 9 bases. Trimming took 5 bases from V and 6 from J; bases not matched to a gene: 13. The CDR3 has 16 amino acids. Germline CDR1 and CDR2: MRHNA and SNTAGT. The CDR3 coding sequence is TGTGCCAGCAGTCTCCAACCGGGACAGGGTTCCGCTGAAGCTTTCTTT. This codes for CASSLQPGQGSAEAFF.

This clone was counted a single time. The rearrangement uses TRBV6-5 and TRBJ2-7, with 10 bases lining up with TRBD1. In germline, CDR1 is MNHEY, CDR2 SVGAGI. The CDR3 covers 15 residues. Trimming cost V 5 bases and J 2 bases; bases outside gene matches: 6. In DNA form, the CDR3 reads TGTGCCAGCAGTCCAACAGGGACAGGGGCCTACGAGCAGTACTTC. Protein sequence: CASSPTGTGAYEQYF.

The CDR3 sequence is CSVDGQGVNLNTEAFF. The CDR3 DNA is TGCAGCGTTGATGGACAGGGGGTCAATCTGAACACTGAAGCTTTCTTT. The chain links TRBV29-1 to TRBJ1-1; 10 positions match TRBD1. The CDR3 has 16 amino acids. Germline CDR1 is SQVTM and CDR2 is ANQGSEA. After removal of 3 bases from V and 0 bases from J, the junction contained 7 bases not matched to a gene.

The V call is TRBV5-6, the J call TRBJ1-6, with 8 bases aligning to TRBD1. V trimming: 4 bases; J trimming: 3 bases; junction bases outside the gene matches: 6. CDR3 length: 16 residues. Germline CDR1 reads SGHDT; CDR2 reads YYEEEE. The CDR3 here is CASSPGTGVYNSPLHF. As DNA, the CDR3 is TGTGCCAGCAGCCCCGGGACAGGCGTCTATAATTCACCCCTCCACTTT.

As DNA, the CDR3 is TGTGCCAGCAGCGTAGATACGGGGGGCCGGGTAGATACGCAGTATTTT. Its translation is CASSVDTGGRVDTQYF. This chain uses TRBV9 with TRBJ2-3, with a tentative D call TRBD2 (7 bases). There are 16 residues in the CDR3. From germline, CDR1 is SGDLS and CDR2 YYNGEE. Deletions cut 0 bases from V and 5 bases from J, with 16 bases between.

The chain has TRBV19 and TRBJ2-7; the D gene is possibly TRBD2 (5 bases). Germline lookup yields CDR1 LNHDA and CDR2 SQIVND (reference sequence). This CDR3 has 14 amino acids. Trimming pared 3 bases from V and 0 bases from J, leaving 9 bases between. The CDR3 nucleotides are TGTGCCAGTAGTATGTTTCGGGGCTCCTACGAGCAGTACTTC. Translation: CASSMFRGSYEQYF.

This chain connects TRBV11-3 to TRBJ2-1; a weak D match, TRBD1 (7 bases). Looked up from germline, CDR1 is SGHNT and CDR2 is YENEEA. The CDR3 covers 13 residues. V lost 3 bases and J 9 bases, leaving 12 bases between the germline ends. The CDR3 DNA is TGTGCCAGCAGCTTTGGAGGGGGCACTGAGCAGTTCTTC. This gives the protein CASSFGGGTEQFF.

The table lists this clone with a count of one. The V call is TRBV6-1, the J call TRBJ2-7, with D uncertain. There are 14 residues in the CDR3. V gave up 6 bases and J gave up 1 base, with 13 bases separating them. Germline V gene sequence: CDR1 MNHNS, CDR2 SASEGT. The CDR3 is CASRASSLSYEQYF. Written as DNA, the CDR3 is TGTGCCAGCAGGGCCTCCTCCTTGTCCTACGAGCAGTACTTC.

The gene calls are TRBV21-1 and TRBJ1-6; TRBD1 is the table's D call and was not checked against the DNA. TRBV21-1 is a documented pseudogene. The CDR3 has 18 amino acids. CDR3 residues: CASSDRGQPPSYNSPLHF. CDR3 DNA: TGTGCCAGCAGCGACCGGGGACAGCCGCCCTCCTATAATTCACCCCTCCACTTT.

The rearrangement joins TRBV7-2 to TRBJ1-5; D is possibly TRBD1 (5 bases). The CDR3 contains 14 residues. The germline CDR1 and CDR2 sequences are SGHTA and FQGNSA. V dropped 4 bases and J dropped 2 bases, with 9 bases sitting between them. The CDR3 DNA reads as TGTGCCAGCAGCTCCGCGGGGGGCAATCAGCCCCAGCATTTT. This codes for CASSSAGGNQPQHF.

J is TRBJ1-5 and V is TRBV4-2; unclear D gene. Looked up from germline, CDR1 is LGHNA and CDR2 is YNFKEQ. This CDR3 has 15 residues. The germline V and J ends were trimmed by 0 bases and 10 bases, with 16 bases remaining between them. CDR3: CASSQEQTPNRPQHF. DNA of the CDR3: TGTGCCAGCAGCCAAGAGCAGACTCCCAATCGACCCCAGCATTTT.

The chain carries TRBV6-5 and TRBJ2-7; 9 positions agree with TRBD2. The CDR3 runs 15 residues. V shed 6 bases and J 5 bases; nucleotides not matched to a gene: 11. The germline gives CDR1 MNHEY, CDR2 SVGAGI. In DNA form, the CDR3 reads TGTGCCAGCAGGAAGGGTAGCGGGGGATTGAACGAGCAGTACGTC. Its translation: CASRKGSGGLNEQYV.

V gene TRBV7-6 combines with J gene TRBJ2-3, with D possibly matching TRBD2 (6 bases). This CDR3 contains 15 residues. Per germline, CDR1 SGHVS and CDR2 FNYEAQ. The germline V and J ends were trimmed by 0 bases and 2 bases, with 9 bases remaining between them. In DNA form, the CDR3 reads TGTGCCAGCAGCTTAGCGGGGGGTCCCACAGATACGCAGTATTTT. It yields the protein CASSLAGGPTDTQYF.

The chain links TRBV11-3 to TRBJ2-7, with 9 bases identical to TRBD1. After removal of 6 bases from V and 6 bases from J, the junction contained 9 bases not matched to a gene. Germline V gives CDR1 SGHNT, CDR2 YENEEA. The CDR3 totals 14 residues. In nucleotides, the CDR3 is TGTGCCAGCAGAGCGGGACAGGGCTCTCTCGAGCAGTACTTC. It translates to CASRAGQGSLEQYF.

This clone was seen more than once but under ten times. The genes are TRBV5-4 and TRBJ2-7; D perhaps matches TRBD1 (6 bases). The CDR3 has 11 amino acids. Germline V CDR1 and CDR2: SGHNT, YYREEE (reference sequence). V was pared by 8 bases and J by 3 bases, with 9 bases between. CDR3 loop: CASSDSYEQYF. The CDR3, as DNA: TGTGCCAGTTCGGACAGCTACGAGCAGTACTTC.

The chain links TRBV6-5 to TRBJ2-7; a possible D gene is TRBD1 (6 bases). CDR3 length equals 14 residues. The V and J ends lost 5 bases and 4 bases respectively, with 15 bases between them. From germline, CDR1 is MNHEY and CDR2 SVGAGI. Written as DNA, the CDR3 is TGTGCCAGCAGTAAACAGGGACGGAGTTACGAGCAGTACGTC. This translates into CASSKQGRSYEQYV.

This clone was counted only a few times. The chain has TRBV28 and TRBJ2-2, with TRBD1 matching 7 bases. Germline CDR1 reads MDHEN; CDR2 reads SYDVKM. The CDR3 runs to 14 residues. V shed 5 bases, J shed 5 bases, and the junction held 5 bases outside the gene matches. The CDR3 sequence is CASSRQGSTGELFF. The DNA for the CDR3 is TGTGCCAGCAGTCGACAGGGATCAACCGGGGAGCTGTTTTTT.

This chain connects TRBV7-9 to TRBJ1-3, with TRBD1 matching 9 bases. The CDR3 runs 17 residues. Germline-derived CDR1 and CDR2 are SEHNR and FQNEAQ (reference sequence). The V gene end was trimmed by 5 bases and the J gene end by 1 base; junction bases not matched to a gene: 9. CDR3: CASSLWTGEHSGNTIYF. CDR3 DNA sequence: TGTGCCAGCAGCCTATGGACAGGGGAGCATTCTGGAAACACCATATATTTT.

The V gene is TRBV6-1, the J gene TRBJ2-5, with 9 bases that match TRBD1. Trimming at V came to 4 bases and at J to 5 bases, leaving 5 bases not matched to a gene. This CDR3 spans 14 amino acids. CDR1 MNHNS and CDR2 SASEGT come from the germline V gene. CDR3 in amino acids: CASSVTGGGETQYF. The DNA of the CDR3 is TGTGCCAGCAGTGTCACAGGGGGCGGGGAGACCCAGTACTTC.

The V gene is TRBV2, the J gene TRBJ2-1; TRBD1 might be the D (6 bases). The CDR3 has 16 amino acids. Trimming took 4 bases from V and 0 from J, leaving 13 bases between them. The germline V gene has CDR1 SNHLY and CDR2 FYNNEI. The CDR3 sequence is CASSAWQGSSYNEQFF. The CDR3 nucleotides are TGTGCCAGCAGTGCCTGGCAGGGGAGCTCCTACAATGAGCAGTTCTTC.

The rearrangement links TRBV27 to TRBJ1-5; no clear D gene. Germline V gene data show CDR1 as MNHEY and CDR2 as SMNVEV (reference sequence). This CDR3 is built from 13 residues. Trimming stripped 6 bases from V and 0 bases from J, with 6 bases between. The CDR3 DNA follows: TGTGCCAGCAGGACTTCTAGCAATCAGCCCCAGCATTTT. Translation: CASRTSSNQPQHF.

This chain connects TRBV5-6 to TRBJ2-5, with 7 bases fitting TRBD1. Trimming at V came to 7 bases and at J to 1 base, leaving 4 bases not matched to a gene. Looked up from germline, CDR1 is SGHDT and CDR2 is YYEEEE. This CDR3 comprises 13 residues. The CDR3 nucleotides read TGTGCCAGCGACAAGGGGGCCCAAGAGACCCAGTACTTC. Translated: CASDKGAQETQYF.

J is TRBJ1-2 and V is TRBV27; 8 bases fit TRBD1. The CDR3 is 13 amino acids. Germline V gives CDR1 MNHEY, CDR2 SMNVEV (reference sequence). The trim removed 6 bases at V and 5 bases at J, leaving 5 bases unmatched. For the CDR3, the DNA is TGTGCCAGCAGGGCAGGGGGCTCTTATGGCTACACCTTC. Translating gives CASRAGGSYGYTF.

J is TRBJ1-1 and V is TRBV4-1; D is ambiguous. The CDR3 is made up of 15 amino acids. Trimming cost V 1 base and J 1 base, with 10 bases left between them. Germline loops: CDR1 MGHRA, CDR2 YSYEKL. CDR3 loop: CASSQGSSGNTEAFF. CDR3 nucleotide sequence: TGCGCCAGCAGCCAAGGCTCCTCGGGGAACACTGAAGCTTTCTTT.

V usage is TRBV13 and J usage is TRBJ2-1, with 11 bases fitting TRBD2. Germline V lookup: CDR1 PRHDT, CDR2 FYEKMQ (reference sequence). After removal of 0 bases from V and 10 bases from J, the junction contained 14 bases not matched to a gene. This CDR3 has 18 amino acids. CDR3 region: CASSLGLNSLAGGLEQFF. The CDR3 coding sequence is TGTGCCAGCAGCTTAGGCCTAAACAGCCTAGCGGGGGGCCTAGAGCAGTTCTTC. Full variable domain (remainder filled in from reference TRBV13 and TRBJ2-1): AAGVIQSPRHLIKEKRETATLKCYPIPRHDTVYWYQQGPGQDPQFLISFYEKMQSDKGSIPDRFSAQQFSDYHSELNMSSLELGDSALYFCASSLGLNSLAGGLEQFFGPGTRLTVL.